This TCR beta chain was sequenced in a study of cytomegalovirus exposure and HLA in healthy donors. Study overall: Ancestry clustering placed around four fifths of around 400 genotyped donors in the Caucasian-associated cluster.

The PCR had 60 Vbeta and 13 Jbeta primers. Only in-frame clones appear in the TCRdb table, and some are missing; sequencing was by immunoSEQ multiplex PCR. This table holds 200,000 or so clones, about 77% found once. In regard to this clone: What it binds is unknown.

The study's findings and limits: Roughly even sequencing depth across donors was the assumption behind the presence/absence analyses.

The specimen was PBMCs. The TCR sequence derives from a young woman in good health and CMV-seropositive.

The CDR3 coding sequence is TGTGCCAGCAGCTCCGGGACAGGGGCCAGGAGCAATCAGCCCCAGCATTTT. Residues: CASSSGTGARSNQPQHF. The chain couples TRBV5-8 to TRBJ1-5, with 10 bases lining up with TRBD1. The CDR3 has 17 residues. Germline V gene lookup returns CDR1 SGHTS and CDR2 YDEGEE. With 3 bases clipped from V and 1 base from J, the junction kept 7 bases outside the gene matches. Full variable domain (remainder filled in from reference TRBV5-8 and TRBJ1-5): EAGVTQSPTHLIKTRGQQATLRCSPISGHTSVYWYQQALGLGLQFLLWYDEGEERNRGNFPPRFSGRQFPNYSSELNVNALELEDSALYLCASSSGTGARSNQPQHFGDGTRLSIL.